One and the same sample provided the 26 T cell receptor beta chains below, sequenced in a study of blood T cell repertoires in COVID-19. The protocol was immunoSEQ multiplex PCR, while the TCRdb copy is restricted to in-frame clones and leaves out a portion. The sample shows about 160,000 clones, more than 70% of them seen only once. Sequencing input: peripheral blood. These receptor sequences come from an elderly woman with active or convalescent COVID-19.

J is TRBJ2-1 and V is TRBV30, with 9 bases fitting TRBD2. This CDR3 is built from 13 residues. Germline V gene sequence: CDR1 GTSNPN, CDR2 SVGIG (reference sequence). V lost 4 bases and J lost 7; bases outside the gene matches: 5. In DNA, the CDR3 is TGTGCCTGGAAGCTAGCGGGGCTTAATGAGCAGTTCTTC. Translated: CAWKLAGLNEQFF.

The V gene is TRBV7-9, the J gene TRBJ2-5; 7 bases line up with TRBD2. The CDR3 runs to 16 residues. The trim removed 2 bases at V and 3 bases at J, leaving 9 bases unmatched. Germline V gene sequence: CDR1 SEHNR, CDR2 FQNEAQ (reference sequence). The CDR3 region has the DNA TGTGCCAGCAGCTTATGGGGTCCTAGCGGAGAAGAGACCCAGTACTTC. Translated, it gives CASSLWGPSGEETQYF. Full variable domain (rest looked up from reference TRBV7-9 and TRBJ2-5): DTGVSQNPRHKITKRGQNVTFRCDPISEHNRLYWYRQTLGQGPEFLTYFQNEAQLEKSRLLSDRFSAERPKGSFSTLEIQRTEQGDSAMYLCASSLWGPSGEETQYFGPGTRLLVL.

The chain couples TRBV30 to TRBJ1-2, with TRBD1 matching 8 bases. Germline assignment: CDR1 GTSNPN and CDR2 SVGIG (reference sequence). The J segment lost 2 bases and the V segment lost 5 bases, leaving 1 base of the junction unmatched. The CDR3 is 12 residues long. The CDR3 nucleotides read TGTGCCTGGGGGGACAGGAACTATGGCTACACCTTC. Amino acid sequence: CAWGDRNYGYTF. Drawing the rest from reference TRBV30 and TRBJ1-2, the complete variable domain is SQTIHQWPATLVQPVGSPLSLECTVEGTSNPNLYWYRQAAGRGLQLLFYSVGIGQISSEVPQNLSASRPQDRQFILSSKKLLLSDSGFYLCAWGDRNYGYTFGSGTRLTVV.

The chain has TRBV6-5 and TRBJ2-2; D is possibly TRBD1 (5 bases). Germline V gives CDR1 MNHEY, CDR2 SVGAGI. Trimming removed 6 bases from V and 2 bases from J, with 10 bases in between. This CDR3 spans 14 amino acids. CDR3 sequence reads: CASRTTVNTGELFF. The DNA for the CDR3 is TGTGCCAGCAGAACGACAGTAAACACCGGGGAGCTGTTTTTT.

The chain has TRBV7-2 and TRBJ1-5; D might be TRBD1 (6 bases). The CDR3 runs 17 residues. Trimming stripped 5 bases from V and 1 base from J, with 18 bases between. The germline CDR1 and CDR2 sequences are SGHTA and FQGNSA. In nucleotides, the CDR3 is TGTGCCAGCAGCCCGGGGCCGGGGGGGCTCAGCAATCAGCCCCAGCATTTT. Translating it yields CASSPGPGGLSNQPQHF. Full variable domain (rest looked up from reference TRBV7-2 and TRBJ1-5): GAGVSQSPSNKVTEKGKDVELRCDPISGHTALYWYRQSLGQGLEFLIYFQGNSAPDKSGLPSDRFSAERTGGSVSTLTIQRTQQEDSAVYLCASSPGPGGLSNQPQHFGDGTRLSIL.

This clone was detected a few times. This chain connects TRBV13 to TRBJ2-3; TRBD2 aligns across 8 bases. The CDR3 is 15 residues long. The junction had 8 bases not matched to a gene; V was cut back by 8 bases and J by 1 base. CDR1 and CDR2 (germline): PRHDT, FYEKMQ (reference sequence). The CDR3 here is CASRLTGGGTDTQYF. The DNA for the CDR3 is TGTGCCAGCCGGTTAACGGGAGGGGGCACAGATACGCAGTATTTT.

CDR3 sequence reads: CASSLTSNQPQHF. The CDR3 DNA follows: TGTGCCAGCAGTTTAACGAGTAACCAGCCCCAGCATTTT. The J gene is TRBJ1-5, the V gene TRBV28; no reliable D call. V lost 2 bases, J lost 7 bases, and 9 bases lay in between. The germline V gene encodes CDR1 MDHEN and CDR2 SYDVKM. CDR3 length: 13 amino acids.

V is TRBV6-5 and J is TRBJ1-1, with D possibly being TRBD1 (5 bases). This CDR3 has 13 residues. Looked up from germline, CDR1 is MNHEY and CDR2 is SVGAGI. Trimming removed 7 bases at V and 1 base at J, with 10 bases between. CDR3 residues: CASKRGENTEAFF. The CDR3 nucleotides read TGTGCCAGCAAACGGGGGGAGAACACTGAAGCTTTCTTT.

This rearrangement joins TRBV5-1 to TRBJ2-5; 9 bases line up with TRBD1. CDR3 length: 15 residues. Per germline, CDR1 SGHRS and CDR2 YFSETQ. Trimming removed 4 bases from V and 5 bases from J; junction bases left unmatched: 9. The CDR3 bases are TGCGCCAGCAGCCGACCGACAGGGGGGAGGGAGACCCAGTACTTC. It specifies CASSRPTGGRETQYF. The full variable domain, with the rest looked up from reference TRBV5-1 and TRBJ2-5, is KAGVTQTPRYLIKTRGQQVTLSCSPISGHRSVSWYQQTPGQGLQFLFEYFSETQRNKGNFPGRFSGRQFSNSRSEMNVSTLELGDSALYLCASSRPTGGRETQYFGPGTRLLVL.

Concerning this clone: Other DNA sequences in the same sample also yield this CDR3. V gene TRBV3-1 (or the pseudogene TRBV3-2) combines with J gene TRBJ1-3, with D unresolved. In germline, CDR1 is LGHDT, CDR2 YNNKEL (reference sequence). The CDR3 contains 13 residues. V was cut by 4 bases and J by 0 bases, with 4 bases left in between. CDR3 bases: TGTGCCAGCAGCCCCTCCTCTGGAAACACCATATATTTT. Residues: CASSPSSGNTIYF.

The chain employs TRBV5-1 and TRBJ1-6, with D possibly TRBD1 on 6 matching bases. Trimming took off 2 bases at V and 7 bases at J, with 7 bases between the two ends. There are 13 residues in the CDR3. The germline gives CDR1 SGHRS, CDR2 YFSETQ. CDR3 DNA sequence: TGCGCCAGCAGCTTAGGACAGAATTCACCCCTCCACTTT. Translation: CASSLGQNSPLHF.

Only a few counts were recorded for this clone. The CDR3 loop reads CASSPYRQGIFSPLHF. The CDR3 DNA reads as TGTGCCAGCAGTCCTTACCGACAGGGGATTTTTTCACCCCTCCACTTT. V gene TRBV27 combines with J gene TRBJ1-6, with 8 bases fitting TRBD1. Per the germline V gene, CDR1 is MNHEY and CDR2 is SMNVEV (reference sequence). V trimming: 5 bases; J trimming: 9 bases; junction bases outside the gene matches: 12. There are 16 residues in the CDR3.

The chain has TRBV10-3 and TRBJ1-2, with 11 bases that match TRBD1. The CDR3 contains 13 residues. Germline CDR1 is ENHRY and CDR2 is SYGVKD. The V segment lost 7 bases and the J segment 7 bases; nucleotides outside the gene matches: 5. Here the CDR3 DNA reads TGTGCCATCAACGGACAGGGGGCAAGTGGCTACACCTTC. Its protein product is CAINGQGASGYTF.

This sequence joins TRBV5-8 and TRBJ2-2; 8 nucleotides align to TRBD2. The trim removed 2 bases at V and 4 bases at J, leaving 7 bases unmatched. This CDR3 is 16 amino acids long. Looked up from germline, CDR1 is SGHTS and CDR2 is YDEGEE. CDR3 sequence: CASSFFTGGPTGELFF. The CDR3 DNA reads TGTGCCAGCAGCTTTTTTACGGGAGGGCCCACCGGGGAGCTGTTTTTT.

The rearrangement joins TRBV10-3 to TRBJ1-1; D is unresolved. V lost 2 bases and J 2 bases, leaving 9 bases between the germline ends. The germline V gene encodes CDR1 ENHRY and CDR2 SYGVKD. CDR3 length: 14 amino acids. DNA of the CDR3: TGTGCCATCAGTGAGCCGACACCCAACACTGAAGCTTTCTTT. The encoded protein is CAISEPTPNTEAFF.

The chain links TRBV10-3 to TRBJ1-3; 7 bases agree with TRBD1. With V trimmed by 0 bases and J by 2 bases, 1 base remained unmatched. CDR1 ENHRY and CDR2 SYGVKD come from the germline V gene. The CDR3 is 15 residues long. The CDR3 spells CAISESTGPGNTIYF. CDR3 DNA: TGTGCCATCAGTGAGTCGACAGGGCCTGGAAACACCATATATTTT.

The chain links TRBV19 to TRBJ2-7; 7 bases are a match to TRBD1. Germline V gives CDR1 LNHDA, CDR2 SQIVND (reference sequence). The CDR3 extends over 15 amino acids. Unmatched junction bases numbered 8, after V lost 4 bases and J lost 2 bases. The CDR3 DNA reads as TGTGCCAGTAGTACTTCCGGGACAGCCACCTACGAGCAGTACTTC. Translated, it gives CASSTSGTATYEQYF.

The V gene is TRBV28, the J gene TRBJ1-1; D ambiguous. Trimming removed 10 bases at V and 8 bases at J, with 20 bases between. Germline lookup yields CDR1 MDHEN and CDR2 SYDVKM. The CDR3 has 13 amino acids. In DNA, the CDR3 is TGTGCCACCCTATATAGAGCAGGATCCGAAGCTTTCTTT. Amino acid sequence: CATLYRAGSEAFF.

This chain connects TRBV6-5 to TRBJ1-1, with TRBD1 matching 8 bases. Germline V gene data show CDR1 as MNHEY and CDR2 as SVGAGI. This CDR3 comprises 16 residues. The V segment lost 3 bases and the J segment 3 bases; nucleotides outside the gene matches: 9. CDR3 DNA: TGTGCCAGCAGTTATTCCGTCCAGGGGGCGGACACTGAAGCTTTCTTT. It yields the protein CASSYSVQGADTEAFF.

V and J are TRBV5-1 and TRBJ2-1; D might be TRBD2 (6 bases). V was clipped by 4 bases and J by 5 bases, with 13 bases between them. Germline V gene data show CDR1 as SGHRS and CDR2 as YFSETQ. The CDR3 extends over 14 amino acids. The CDR3 loop is CASSITGRNNEQFF. For the CDR3, the DNA is TGCGCCAGCAGCATCACCGGGAGAAACAATGAGCAGTTCTTC.

This clone was recorded only once. The chain is built from TRBV6-5 and TRBJ2-5, with D unresolved. The germline V and J ends were trimmed by 6 bases and 2 bases, with 4 bases remaining between them. The CDR3 is 11 residues long. Germline V lookup: CDR1 MNHEY, CDR2 SVGAGI. The CDR3 DNA is TGTGCCAGCAGAGAGCAAGAGACCCAGTACTTC. It yields the protein CASREQETQYF.

The rearrangement joins TRBV11-2 to TRBJ2-3; D ambiguous. The CDR3 contains 13 residues. Germline lookup yields CDR1 SGHAT and CDR2 FQNNGV. V was shortened by 8 bases and J by 2 bases, with 11 bases between the two germline ends. CDR3 protein: CASAVFPTDTQYF. Written as DNA, the CDR3 is TGTGCCAGCGCGGTCTTTCCCACAGATACGCAGTATTTT.

This clone was seen only a few times. This sequence joins TRBV29-1 and TRBJ1-1; 7 nucleotides agree with TRBD1. With V trimmed by 6 bases and J by 6 bases, 13 bases remained unmatched. Per germline, CDR1 SQVTM and CDR2 ANQGSEA. CDR3 length: 14 amino acids. The CDR3 spells CSVNLGGGFAEAFF. As DNA, the CDR3 is TGCAGCGTCAATCTTGGAGGGGGCTTCGCTGAAGCTTTCTTT. The variable domain in full, completed from reference TRBV29-1 and TRBJ1-1, reads SAVISQKPSRDICQRGTSLTIQCQVDSQVTMMFWYRQQPGQSLTLIATANQGSEATYESGFVIDKFPISRPNLTFSTLTVSNMSPEDSSIYLCSVNLGGGFAEAFFGQGTRLTVV.

The chain employs TRBV3-1 (or the pseudogene TRBV3-2) and TRBJ2-5, with TRBD1 matching over 7 bases. Germline CDR1 is LGHDT and CDR2 is YNNKEL (reference sequence). Losses at the gene ends were 0 bases for V and 5 bases for J; bases not matched to a gene: 12. This CDR3 is built from 17 residues. Here the CDR3 DNA reads TGTGCCAGCAGCCAAGATAATCGTCAAAGGGGGCTGGAGACCCAGTACTTC. Encoded protein: CASSQDNRQRGLETQYF.

V is TRBV14 and J is TRBJ1-1, with TRBD1 matching over 7 bases. CDR3 length: 15 amino acids. V lost 4 bases to trimming and J lost 1 base; unmatched junction nucleotides: 6. Germline CDR1 and CDR2: SGHDN and FVKESK. The CDR3 coding sequence is TGTGCCAGCAGCCGGAGACAGGGATCGAACACTGAAGCTTTCTTT. As protein: CASSRRQGSNTEAFF.

This clone came up many times. V and J are TRBV7-9 and TRBJ2-4; 7 positions agree with TRBD2. Germline V gene sequence: CDR1 SEHNR, CDR2 FQNEAQ (reference sequence). This CDR3 has 16 amino acids. V was pared by 5 bases and J by 1 base, with 8 bases of the junction left unmatched. CDR3 DNA: TGTGCCAGCAGCCTCGGGGGGAGCTTGGCCAAAAACATTCAGTACTTC. Translated: CASSLGGSLAKNIQYF.